Presented here are 27 T cell receptor beta chains from one specimen sequenced in a study of T cells after yellow fever vaccination. TCRdb re-called the 5' RACE reads with MiXCR, one entry per CDR3 protein. In the table there are some 320,000 distinct CDR3 sequences, 8.7% of which are singletons. Here the sequenced sample was PBMCs, taken on the day of the first yellow fever vaccination. Every receptor here comes from a man aged 18 to 30 who received the YFV17D yellow fever vaccine.

This clonotype has ten or more counts. The rearrangement links TRBV3-1 to TRBJ2-5, with D tentatively TRBD2 (6 bases). The germline V gene has CDR1 LGHDT and CDR2 YNNKEL (reference sequence). The CDR3 extends over 14 amino acids. Between the trimmed V and J ends, which lost 6 bases and 4 bases, there was a span of 15 bases. The DNA of the CDR3 is TGTGCCAGCAGTCCGGGAGAAGGGTTAGAGACCCAGTACTTC. It yields the protein CASSPGEGLETQYF.

This clonotype was seen ten or more times. This chain joins TRBV7-9 and TRBJ1-3, with D unresolved. V was shortened by 0 bases and J by 4 bases, with 7 bases between the two germline ends. CDR1 SEHNR and CDR2 FQNEAQ come from the germline V gene (reference sequence). The CDR3 covers 14 residues. CDR3 residues: CASSLANRGNTIYF. DNA of the CDR3: TGTGCCAGCAGCTTAGCGAACCGCGGAAACACCATATATTTT.

In its sample, this clonotype was seen many times. V is TRBV12-3 or TRBV12-4 and J is TRBJ2-5; TRBD1 aligns across 7 bases. J gave up 4 bases and V 6 bases, and 8 bases lay outside the gene matches. The CDR3 spans 14 residues. CDR3 protein: CASSRTGVAETQYF. In nucleotides, the CDR3 is TGTGCCAGCAGCCGAACAGGGGTCGCAGAGACCCAGTACTTC.

This clonotype has more than one count but fewer than ten. The V and J genes are TRBV6-2 or TRBV6-3 and TRBJ2-2; TRBD1 is a possible D gene (6 bases). The CDR3 is 14 amino acids. Germline CDR1 is MNHEY and CDR2 is SVGEGT. V was pared by 5 bases and J by 6 bases, with 13 bases between. The chain's CDR3 is CASSHDRRAGELFF. CDR3 nucleotides: TGTGCCAGCAGTCATGACAGGCGGGCCGGGGAGCTGTTTTTT.

Only a few counts were recorded for this clonotype. The chain links TRBV7-9 to TRBJ1-5, with a weak D call TRBD1 (5 bases). The CDR3 is made up of 15 amino acids. V lost 5 bases and J 2 bases, leaving 13 bases between the germline ends. Per the germline V gene, CDR1 is SEHNR and CDR2 is FQNEAQ (reference sequence). The CDR3 region is CASSLGTSGNQPQHF. CDR3 coding DNA: TGTGCCAGCAGCCTCGGGACCTCGGGCAATCAGCCCCAGCATTTT.

This clonotype has ten or more counts. As DNA, the CDR3 is TGTGCCAGTCTAAGCGGGGATAGCTCCTACAATGAGCAGTTCTTC. The encoded protein is CASLSGDSSYNEQFF. V and J are TRBV12-3 or TRBV12-4 and TRBJ2-1; 7 bases map to TRBD2. Trimming removed 9 bases from V and 0 bases from J; junction bases left unmatched: 8. This CDR3 region has 15 residues.

This clonotype was seen at least ten times. The CDR3 loop is CASSTRDRGRDGPLHF. The CDR3 DNA reads as TGTGCCAGCAGCACTAGGGACAGGGGGCGCGACGGACCCCTCCACTTT. The chain uses TRBV4-2 and TRBJ1-6; TRBD1 matches 12 bases. CDR3 length: 16 residues. Germline CDR1 reads LGHNA; CDR2 reads YNFKEQ. The ends lost 5 bases at V and 12 bases at J; junction bases unmatched: 11.

The rearrangement links TRBV4-1 to TRBJ1-1; D is undetermined. Trimming left V 4 bases short and J 2 bases short, with 11 bases between. Germline-derived CDR1 and CDR2 are MGHRA and YSYEKL. The length of the CDR3 is 14 residues. Here the CDR3 reads CASSPRPENTEAFF. Here the CDR3 DNA reads TGCGCCAGCAGCCCGAGGCCGGAAAACACTGAAGCTTTCTTT.

V gene TRBV5-1 combines with J gene TRBJ1-5; no clear D. The CDR3 is made up of 13 amino acids. In germline, CDR1 is SGHRS, CDR2 YFSETQ. V was trimmed by 5 bases and J by 5 bases, leaving 11 bases between them. The CDR3 protein is CASRGQPDQPQHF. CDR3 nucleotide sequence: TGCGCCAGCAGAGGGCAACCCGATCAGCCCCAGCATTTT.

V is TRBV5-1 and J is TRBJ2-7; unclear D gene. The germline CDR1 and CDR2 sequences are SGHRS and YFSETQ. This CDR3 is 13 amino acids long. Between the trimmed V and J ends, which lost 3 bases and 0 bases, there was a span of 7 bases. CDR3 in DNA: TGCGCCAGCAGCTACAGTATCTCCTACGAGCAGTACTTC. Protein product: CASSYSISYEQYF.

This clonotype was observed a handful of times. The CDR3 nucleotides read TGCAGTGCTCGGGACTCGGGGGAGCAGTACGTC. This gives the protein CSARDSGEQYV. This chain links TRBV20-1 with TRBJ2-7; perhaps TRBD2 as D (6 bases). Germline V lookup: CDR1 DFQATT, CDR2 SNEGSKA (reference sequence). The CDR3 has 11 amino acids. V gave up 5 bases and J gave up 7 bases, with 12 bases separating them.

The sample holds a few counts of this clonotype. The chain couples TRBV4-1 to TRBJ2-5; 8 bases map to TRBD2. Germline V gene lookup returns CDR1 MGHRA and CDR2 YSYEKL. The CDR3 is made up of 16 amino acids. The ends lost 4 bases at V and 5 bases at J; junction bases unmatched: 12. CDR3 coding DNA: TGCGCCAGCAGCCTTGTGACGCGGGGGGTAGGGGAGACCCAGTACTTC. Amino acid sequence: CASSLVTRGVGETQYF.

In this sample, this clonotype turned up a few times. The rearrangement uses TRBV6-2 or TRBV6-3 and TRBJ2-1; D uncertain. The CDR3 has 16 amino acids. Germline V gene sequence: CDR1 MNHEY, CDR2 SVGEGT. Between the trimmed V and J ends, which lost 3 bases and 9 bases, there was a span of 21 bases. The CDR3 nucleotides read TGTGCCAGCAGTTATGCCCGCTTACAAAGCCGCGGTGAGCAGTTCTTC. This sequence encodes CASSYARLQSRGEQFF.

This clonotype was counted at least ten times. The chain carries TRBV7-9 and TRBJ2-2; D remains unclear. The CDR3 has 14 residues. CDR1 is SEHNR, CDR2 FQNEAQ, per germline (reference sequence). V lost 3 bases and J 9 bases, leaving 14 bases between the germline ends. CDR3 amino acids: CASSFQAAGRELFF. The CDR3 DNA is TGTGCCAGCAGCTTCCAGGCGGCAGGCCGGGAGCTGTTTTTT. Combining the CDR3 with reference TRBV7-9 and TRBJ2-2 gives the whole variable domain DTGVSQNPRHKITKRGQNVTFRCDPISEHNRLYWYRQTLGQGPEFLTYFQNEAQLEKSRLLSDRFSAERPKGSFSTLEIQRTEQGDSAMYLCASSFQAAGRELFFGEGSRLTVL.

This clonotype was recorded at least ten times. The chain is built from TRBV7-6 and TRBJ1-6; TRBD1 matches at 9 bases. V was clipped by 1 base and J by 4 bases; unmatched bases: 11. Germline CDR1 SGHVS, CDR2 FNYEAQ. This CDR3 spans 19 amino acids. Here the CDR3 DNA reads TGTGCCAGCAGCTTAGAGGGTCCGGGACAGGGAATGTATAATTCACCCCTCCACTTT. Translated, it gives CASSLEGPGQGMYNSPLHF.

This clonotype was observed many times. In DNA form, the CDR3 reads TGTGCCAGCAGTTCAGGACTAGCGGGGTCAGATACGCAGTATTTT. It encodes CASSSGLAGSDTQYF. The chain carries TRBV6-4 and TRBJ2-3; 12 bases are shared with TRBD2. In germline, CDR1 is MRHNA, CDR2 SNTAGT. Unmatched junction bases numbered 4, after V lost 5 bases and J lost 4 bases. The CDR3 length is 15 residues.

The rearrangement uses TRBV5-6 and TRBJ2-7; 7 bases line up with TRBD2. Per the germline V gene, CDR1 is SGHDT and CDR2 is YYEEEE. The V gene end was trimmed by 4 bases and the J gene end by 2 bases; junction bases not matched to a gene: 6. The CDR3 consists of 14 residues. The CDR3 reads CASSLGRSTYEQYF. Here the CDR3 DNA reads TGTGCCAGCAGCCTCGGGAGGTCAACCTACGAGCAGTACTTC.

This clonotype appeared a few times. The chain employs TRBV7-9 and TRBJ1-5; 8 bases are a match to TRBD1. V gave up 5 bases and J gave up 6 bases; unmatched junction bases: 12. The CDR3 runs 16 residues. Germline V gives CDR1 SEHNR, CDR2 FQNEAQ (reference sequence). The CDR3 loop reads CASSPQGARYGQPQHF. In DNA, the CDR3 is TGTGCCAGCAGCCCTCAGGGGGCTCGGTACGGTCAGCCCCAGCATTTT.

This clonotype was seen a few times. V gene TRBV20-1 combines with J gene TRBJ1-5; D is undetermined. Trimming stripped 0 bases from V and 0 bases from J, with 9 bases between. This CDR3 is built from 15 residues. Germline V gene sequence: CDR1 DFQATT, CDR2 SNEGSKA (reference sequence). In nucleotides, the CDR3 is TGCAGTGCTAGAGAAACTGATTATAGCAATCAGCCCCAGCATTTT. The encoded protein is CSARETDYSNQPQHF.

The sample holds many counts of this clonotype. The chain combines TRBV28 with TRBJ2-3, with 7 bases aligning to TRBD2. The length of the CDR3 is 12 residues. Looked up from germline, CDR1 is MDHEN and CDR2 is SYDVKM. The V and J ends lost 3 bases and 8 bases, in that order; junction bases with no gene match: 2. The chain's CDR3 is CASSFGGGTQYF. DNA of the CDR3: TGTGCCAGCAGTTTTGGGGGGGGTACGCAGTATTTT.

In its sample, this clonotype was seen many times. The chain joins TRBV5-1 to TRBJ2-2; 7 bases map to TRBD1. V shed 4 bases and J 4 bases; nucleotides not matched to a gene: 13. The CDR3 is made up of 17 amino acids. Germline CDR1 is SGHRS and CDR2 is YFSETQ. In DNA, the CDR3 is TGCGCCAGCAGCATGGGGGCTAGACAGGGATCCACCGGGGAGCTGTTTTTT. It yields the protein CASSMGARQGSTGELFF.

This clonotype was observed a few times. The V and J genes are TRBV7-9 and TRBJ2-5; 9 nucleotides agree with TRBD2. The CDR3 consists of 15 residues. The germline V gene has CDR1 SEHNR and CDR2 FQNEAQ (reference sequence). V shed 5 bases and J 7 bases; nucleotides not matched to a gene: 11. This CDR3 reads CASSERGSGGVTQYF. The CDR3 nucleotides are TGTGCCAGCAGCGAAAGGGGTAGCGGGGGAGTGACCCAGTACTTC. Supplemented by reference TRBV7-9 and TRBJ2-5, the full variable domain reads DTGVSQNPRHKITKRGQNVTFRCDPISEHNRLYWYRQTLGQGPEFLTYFQNEAQLEKSRLLSDRFSAERPKGSFSTLEIQRTEQGDSAMYLCASSERGSGGVTQYFGPGTRLLVL.

This clonotype was counted between two and nine times. V gene TRBV7-6 combines with J gene TRBJ2-2; 12 bases are shared with TRBD2. The CDR3 runs to 12 residues. V dropped 5 bases and J dropped 15; count of bases not matched to a gene: 4. Germline CDR1 is SGHVS and CDR2 is FNYEAQ. In DNA, the CDR3 is TGTGCCAGCAGCAGGACTAGCGGGGCGATGTTTTTT. It codes for CASSRTSGAMFF.

This chain connects TRBV20-1 to TRBJ2-3; possibly TRBD2 for D (5 bases). With 5 bases removed from V and 4 bases from J, the gap between germline ends came to 7 bases. The CDR3 extends over 11 amino acids. Per the germline V gene, CDR1 is DFQATT and CDR2 is SNEGSKA (reference sequence). For the CDR3, the DNA is TGCAGTGCTCCGAGGGCAGATACGCAGTATTTT. Protein sequence: CSAPRADTQYF.

This chain connects TRBV5-1 to TRBJ2-3; 10 bases fit TRBD2. The germline gives CDR1 SGHRS, CDR2 YFSETQ. Unmatched junction bases numbered 5, after V lost 1 base and J lost 6 bases. The CDR3 contains 15 residues. CDR3 nucleotide sequence: TGCGCCAGCAGCTTGACTAGCGGGGCATCCGATACGCAGTATTTT. Translation: CASSLTSGASDTQYF.

This clonotype was found a few times. The chain recombines TRBV7-2 with TRBJ2-1, with 8 bases matching TRBD1. This CDR3 region has 15 residues. Per the germline V gene, CDR1 is SGHTA and CDR2 is FQGNSA. J lost 6 bases, V lost 3 bases, and 7 bases had no gene match. CDR3 in DNA: TGTGCCAGCAGCTTGGACAGGGTGGGGACCAATGAGCAGTTCTTC. It translates to CASSLDRVGTNEQFF.

V usage is TRBV3-1 and J usage is TRBJ1-1, with 7 bases identical to TRBD1. The length of the CDR3 is 15 residues. After removal of 3 bases from V and 0 bases from J, the junction contained 4 bases not matched to a gene. Germline V gives CDR1 LGHDT, CDR2 YNNKEL (reference sequence). In DNA form, the CDR3 reads TGTGCCAGCAGCCATAGACAGGGCTTGAACACTGAAGCTTTCTTT. Translation gives CASSHRQGLNTEAFF.